What follows describes a single T cell receptor beta chain. No cognate antigen has been identified for it. No base quality values were provided; no much bigger clone lies one nucleotide off. The data derive from a study of control samples from healthy donors and cancer patients (dated by TCRdb to about 2020). The library was produced with the immunoSEQ multiplex PCR assay. Held by TCRdb, this immuneACCESS table contains in-frame sequences only and omits some clones. Under half of the omission traces to an unresolved V gene where checked; the cause of the rest is unknown. This sample lists 70,000 to 100,000 clones; roughly 91% were detected once. The ten top clones hold approximately 15% of the sample. The sequence was obtained from a man aged 45-65 years in good health. The sequencing input was blood.

The CDR3 in this case is CSVVPGTGTEAFF. The DNA reads TGCAGCGTTGTTCCGGGGACAGGCACTGAAGCTTTCTTT. The chain is encoded by TRBV29-1 joined to TRBJ1-1, with TRBD1 matching 8 junction bases. Counted from cysteine to phenylalanine, this CDR3 has 13 amino acids. Only the CDR3 region is kept as DNA, spanning 39 bases read in frame from base 1. The germline V gene gives CDR1 as SQVTM and CDR2 as ANQGSEA. After removal of 4 bases from V and 4 bases from J, the junction retains 5 bases not matched to a gene.